This TCR beta chain was sequenced in a study of blood T cell repertoires in COVID-19 (TCRdb year 2020). Study-wide context: Samples covering the acute and convalescent phases of COVID-19 were provided by collaborators in the United States, Italy and Spain. The prospective study material was composed of cDNA or gDNA derived from T cells, B-cell-depleted T cells, or PBMCs. Deeply sampled blood TCRbeta repertoires from subjects exposed to, actively infected with, or recovered from COVID-19 were included in the dataset. The repertoires were made available in a free public database intended to serve as a resource for research on the immune response to SARS-CoV-2. Samples were obtained from the ongoing ImmuneRACE study (first 160 participants) and from over 1,000 subjects provided by 6 global collaborators. A de-identified subject ID, COVID-19 status, age in years and sex were almost always included in the sample metadata. Where available, HLA class I and class II types were taken from metadata supplied by the sample provider and were not determined by assay-based typing.

Details on this clone: Its target antigen remains unknown. Base quality data are lacking; no much larger clone is found one base away.

Overall results and qualifications from the work: The amount of clinical and demographic metadata varied by source and participant and was provided uncurated.

TCRbeta CDR3 regions were amplified from genomic DNA by means of the immunoSEQ Assay, a bias-controlled multiplex PCR. In the source study's methods: Within the assay, amplification of reference gene primers was used to estimate how many nucleated cells each sample contained. To quantify the absolute abundance of each unique TCRbeta CDR3 rearrangement, sequence reads were collapsed and filtered. For each sample, productive Simpson clonality was calculated as the square root of Simpson's diversity index over productive rearrangements. TCRdb holds this immuneACCESS table with in-frame rearrangements only. Some clones are missing; in checked studies, unresolved V genes explain under half, and the rest has no known cause. From that table come the V and J calls and clone size; the DNA was used to work out D and trimming. The sample records approximately 220,000 clones, 85% to 90% of which are singletons. Approximately 6.2% of the sample is in the top ten clones.

Another Seattle source contributed samples from volunteer blood donors who had recovered from COVID-19. Whole blood was collected in K2EDTA tubes by collaborating institutions according to the institutions' own protocols. For TCRbeta analysis, collaborator samples were shipped as frozen whole blood, as isolated PBMCs, or as DNA extracted from either sample type. From its cysteine to its phenylalanine, the CDR3 spans 18 amino acids. Of all the DNA, just the CDR3 is kept, 54 bases in frame from base 1. Trimmed from V: 3 bases; trimmed from J: 5 bases; junction bases lacking a gene match: 10. The germline V gene specifies KGHDR as CDR1 and SFDVKD as CDR2.

Rearrangement joined TRBV24-1 to TRBJ2-2; 11 nucleotides in the junction match TRBD2. The receptor comes from a man aged 55 to 70 who had recovered from COVID-19. What was sequenced was peripheral blood. This receptor carries the CDR3 CATSDPTSGSLGTGELFF. The DNA reads TGTGCCACCAGTGATCCTACTAGCGGGAGTCTGGGGACCGGGGAGCTGTTTTTT.